Below, one TCR beta chain is given with its context. Authors' processing steps: Amplification of reference gene primers was used by the study to estimate nucleated cell counts. Only in-frame clones appear in the TCRdb table, and some are missing; sequencing was by immunoSEQ multiplex PCR. V, J and clone size are taken as reported in that table, and D and trimming were inferred from the DNA itself. The table has tens of thousands of clones, less than 90% seen once. The germline V gene has CDR1 MNHEY and CDR2 SVGAGI. V was cut by 0 bases and J by 10 bases, with 13 bases left in between. The CDR3 runs to 14 residues. This sample stems from a study of blood T cell repertoires in COVID-19. On the study more broadly: Donors in the United States, Italy and Spain gave samples during acute or convalescent COVID-19. PBMCs, B-cell-depleted T cells, or T cells provided the cDNA or gDNA that made up the material.

The V and J genes are TRBV6-5 and TRBJ1-5; the D gene is possibly TRBD1 (5 bases). The TCR was taken from a human donor in a cohort sampled during active COVID-19. The sequenced sample was peripheral blood. The CDR3, as DNA: TGTGCCAGCAGTTACTCACAGGCCCAAGGACCCCAGCATTTT. Its translation: CASSYSQAQGPQHF.